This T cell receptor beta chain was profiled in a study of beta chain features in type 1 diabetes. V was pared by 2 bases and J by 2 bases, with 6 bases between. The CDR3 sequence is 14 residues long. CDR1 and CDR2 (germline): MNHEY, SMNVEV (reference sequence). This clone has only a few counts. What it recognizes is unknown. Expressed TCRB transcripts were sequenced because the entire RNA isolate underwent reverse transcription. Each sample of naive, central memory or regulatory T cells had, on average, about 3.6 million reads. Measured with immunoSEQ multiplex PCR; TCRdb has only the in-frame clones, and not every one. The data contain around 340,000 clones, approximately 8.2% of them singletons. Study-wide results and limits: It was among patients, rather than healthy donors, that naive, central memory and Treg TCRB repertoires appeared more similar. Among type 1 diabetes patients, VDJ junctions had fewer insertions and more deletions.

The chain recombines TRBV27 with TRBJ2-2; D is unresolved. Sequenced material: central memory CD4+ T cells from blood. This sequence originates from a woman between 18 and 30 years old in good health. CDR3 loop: CASSLRVNTGELFF. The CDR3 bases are TGTGCCAGCAGTTTAAGGGTTAACACCGGGGAGCTGTTTTTT.